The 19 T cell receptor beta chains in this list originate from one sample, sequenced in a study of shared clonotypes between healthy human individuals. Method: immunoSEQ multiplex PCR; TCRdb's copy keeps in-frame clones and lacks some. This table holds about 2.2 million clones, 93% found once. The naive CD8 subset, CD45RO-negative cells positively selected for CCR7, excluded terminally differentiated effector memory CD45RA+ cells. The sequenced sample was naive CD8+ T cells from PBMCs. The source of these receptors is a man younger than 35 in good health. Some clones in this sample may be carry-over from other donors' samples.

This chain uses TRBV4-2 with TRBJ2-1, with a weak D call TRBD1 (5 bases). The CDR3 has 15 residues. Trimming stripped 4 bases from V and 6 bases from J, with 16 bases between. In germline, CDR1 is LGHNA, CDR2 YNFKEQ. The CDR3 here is CASSLYSGAGNEQFF. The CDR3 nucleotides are TGTGCCAGCAGCCTCTACTCTGGGGCCGGCAATGAGCAGTTCTTC.

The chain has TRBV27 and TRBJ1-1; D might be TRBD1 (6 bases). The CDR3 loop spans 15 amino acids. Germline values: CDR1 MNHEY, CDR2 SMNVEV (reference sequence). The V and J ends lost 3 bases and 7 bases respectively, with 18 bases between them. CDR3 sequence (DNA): TGTGCCAGCAGTTTGGGGGGCCAGGCAGAGGGTGAAGCTTTCTTT. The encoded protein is CASSLGGQAEGEAFF.

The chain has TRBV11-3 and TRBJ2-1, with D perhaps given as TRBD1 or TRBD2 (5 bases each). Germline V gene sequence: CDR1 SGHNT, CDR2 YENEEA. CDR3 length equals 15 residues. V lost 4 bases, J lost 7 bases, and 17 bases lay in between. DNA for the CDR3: TGTGCCAGCAGCTCTCCCCGGGACGGGATTAATGAGCAGTTCTTC. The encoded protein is CASSSPRDGINEQFF.

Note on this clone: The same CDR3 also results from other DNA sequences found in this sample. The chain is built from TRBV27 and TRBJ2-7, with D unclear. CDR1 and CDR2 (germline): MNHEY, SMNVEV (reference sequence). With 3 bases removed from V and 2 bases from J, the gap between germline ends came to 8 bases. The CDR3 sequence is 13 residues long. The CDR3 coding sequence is TGTGCCAGCAGTTTTGGCGTAGCCTACGAGCAGTACTTC. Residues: CASSFGVAYEQYF.

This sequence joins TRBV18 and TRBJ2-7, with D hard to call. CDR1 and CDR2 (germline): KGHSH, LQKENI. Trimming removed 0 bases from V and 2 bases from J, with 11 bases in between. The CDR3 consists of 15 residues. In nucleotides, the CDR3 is TGTGCCAGCTCACCACCGGCCCCAGGAGCCTACGAGCAGTACTTC. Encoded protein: CASSPPAPGAYEQYF.

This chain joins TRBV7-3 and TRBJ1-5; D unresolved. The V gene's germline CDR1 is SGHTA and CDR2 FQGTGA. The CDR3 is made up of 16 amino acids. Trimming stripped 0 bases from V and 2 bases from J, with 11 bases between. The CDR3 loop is CASSLTGRRRNQPQHF. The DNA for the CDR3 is TGTGCCAGCAGCTTAACCGGCAGGCGCCGCAATCAGCCCCAGCATTTT.

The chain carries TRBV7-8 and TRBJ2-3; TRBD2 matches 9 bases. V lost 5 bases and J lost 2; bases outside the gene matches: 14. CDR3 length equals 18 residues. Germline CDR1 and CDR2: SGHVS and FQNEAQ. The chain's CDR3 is CASSRRASGDDLTDTQYF. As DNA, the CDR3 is TGTGCCAGCAGCCGCCGGGCTAGCGGGGACGACCTCACAGATACGCAGTATTTT.

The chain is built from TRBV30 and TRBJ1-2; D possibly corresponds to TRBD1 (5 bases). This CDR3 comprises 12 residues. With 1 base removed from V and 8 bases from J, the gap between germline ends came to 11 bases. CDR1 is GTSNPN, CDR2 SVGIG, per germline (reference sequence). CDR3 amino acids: CAWSEGVEGYTF. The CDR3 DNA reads TGTGCCTGGAGTGAAGGGGTGGAGGGCTACACCTTC.

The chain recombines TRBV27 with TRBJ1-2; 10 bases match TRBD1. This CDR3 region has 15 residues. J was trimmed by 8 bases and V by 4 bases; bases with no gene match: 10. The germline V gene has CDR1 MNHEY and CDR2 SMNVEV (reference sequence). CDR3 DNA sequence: TGTGCCAGCAGTTCCCGGGACAGGGGAAGCGGAGGCTACACCTTC. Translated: CASSSRDRGSGGYTF.

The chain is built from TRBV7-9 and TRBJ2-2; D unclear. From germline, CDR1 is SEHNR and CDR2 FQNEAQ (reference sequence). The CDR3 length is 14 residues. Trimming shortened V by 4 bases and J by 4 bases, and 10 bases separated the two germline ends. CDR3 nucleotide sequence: TGTGCCAGCAGCTACGGACCACCCACCGGGGAGCTGTTTTTT. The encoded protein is CASSYGPPTGELFF. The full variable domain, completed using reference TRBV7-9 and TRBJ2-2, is DTGVSQNPRHKITKRGQNVTFRCDPISEHNRLYWYRQTLGQGPEFLTYFQNEAQLEKSRLLSDRFSAERPKGSFSTLEIQRTEQGDSAMYLCASSYGPPTGELFFGEGSRLTVL.

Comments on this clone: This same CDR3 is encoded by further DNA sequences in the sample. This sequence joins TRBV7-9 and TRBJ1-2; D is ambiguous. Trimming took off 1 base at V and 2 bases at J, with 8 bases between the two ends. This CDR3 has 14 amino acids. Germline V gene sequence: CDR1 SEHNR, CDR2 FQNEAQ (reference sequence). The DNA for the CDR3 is TGTGCCAGCAGCTTAGGTGTGGGAAACTATGGCTACACCTTC. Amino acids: CASSLGVGNYGYTF.

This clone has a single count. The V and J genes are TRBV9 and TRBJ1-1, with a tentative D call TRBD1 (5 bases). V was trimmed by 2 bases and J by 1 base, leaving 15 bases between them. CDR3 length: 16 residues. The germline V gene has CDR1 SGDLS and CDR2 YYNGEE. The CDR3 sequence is CASSVWGSLGNTEAFF. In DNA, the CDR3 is TGTGCCAGCAGCGTTTGGGGGAGTTTAGGGAACACTGAAGCTTTCTTT.

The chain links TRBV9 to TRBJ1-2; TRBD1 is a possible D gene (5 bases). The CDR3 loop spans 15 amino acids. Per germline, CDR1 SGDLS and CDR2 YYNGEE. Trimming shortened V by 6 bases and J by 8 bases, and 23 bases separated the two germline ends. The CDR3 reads CASTGVLAGPRGYTF. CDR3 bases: TGTGCCAGCACGGGGGTCCTGGCAGGTCCCAGGGGCTACACCTTC.

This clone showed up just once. CDR3 protein: CASSSGSNYGYTF. Here the CDR3 DNA reads TGCGCCAGCAGCTCCGGCTCCAACTATGGCTACACCTTC. This chain links TRBV5-1 with TRBJ1-2; D not resolved. V was pared by 3 bases and J by 2 bases, with 8 bases between. Germline assignment: CDR1 SGHRS and CDR2 YFSETQ. The CDR3 has 13 residues.

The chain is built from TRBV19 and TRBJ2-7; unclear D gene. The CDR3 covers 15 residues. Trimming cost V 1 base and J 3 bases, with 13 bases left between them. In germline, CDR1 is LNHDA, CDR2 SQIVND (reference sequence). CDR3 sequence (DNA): TGTGCCAGTAGTATAGCTGACGGCCTGATCTACGAGCAGTACTTC. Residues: CASSIADGLIYEQYF. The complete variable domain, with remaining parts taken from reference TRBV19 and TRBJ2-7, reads DGGITQSPKYLFRKEGQNVTLSCEQNLNHDAMYWYRQDPGQGLRLIYYSQIVNDFQKGDIAEGYSVSREKKESFPLTVTSAQKNPTAFYLCASSIADGLIYEQYFGPGTRLTVT.

The CDR3 bases are TGTGCCAGCAGCTCGAATAACTATGGCTACACCTTC. It yields the protein CASSSNNYGYTF. The rearrangement joins TRBV7-2 to TRBJ1-2, with D unresolved. The CDR3 contains 12 residues. Trimming cost V 4 bases and J 1 base, with 4 bases left between them. Germline V gene data show CDR1 as SGHTA and CDR2 as FQGNSA.

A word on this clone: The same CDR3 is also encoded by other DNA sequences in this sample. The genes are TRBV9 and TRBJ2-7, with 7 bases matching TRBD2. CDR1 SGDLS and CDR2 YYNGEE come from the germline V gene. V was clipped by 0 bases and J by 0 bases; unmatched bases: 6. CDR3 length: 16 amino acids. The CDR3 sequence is CASSVAASGLSYEQYF. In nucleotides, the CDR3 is TGTGCCAGCAGCGTAGCAGCTAGCGGCCTCTCCTACGAGCAGTACTTC.

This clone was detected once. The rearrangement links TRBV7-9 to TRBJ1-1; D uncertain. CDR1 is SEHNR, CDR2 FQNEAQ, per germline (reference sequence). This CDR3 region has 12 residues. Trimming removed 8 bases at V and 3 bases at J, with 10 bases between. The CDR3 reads CASGNGYTEAFF. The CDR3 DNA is TGTGCCAGCGGAAATGGGTACACTGAAGCTTTCTTT. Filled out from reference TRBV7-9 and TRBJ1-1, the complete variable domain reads DTGVSQNPRHKITKRGQNVTFRCDPISEHNRLYWYRQTLGQGPEFLTYFQNEAQLEKSRLLSDRFSAERPKGSFSTLEIQRTEQGDSAMYLCASGNGYTEAFFGQGTRLTVV.

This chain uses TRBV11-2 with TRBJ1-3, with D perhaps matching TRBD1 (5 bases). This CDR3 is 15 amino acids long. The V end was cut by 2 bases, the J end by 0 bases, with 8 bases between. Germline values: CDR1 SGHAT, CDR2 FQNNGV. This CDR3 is CASSLTGFSGNTIYF. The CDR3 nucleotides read TGTGCCAGCAGCTTAACAGGATTCTCTGGAAACACCATATATTTT.